Listed below are T cell receptor beta chains from one sample, sequenced in a study of T cells in localized non-small cell lung cancer. The data were produced by immunoSEQ multiplex PCR, yet TCRdb's version contains in-frame clones alone and is incomplete. The sample lists about 940 clones; roughly a fifth were seen once. The sequencing here drew on normal lung tissue next to the tumor, taken before any cancer treatment. These receptors were taken from a woman aged 40 to 75 with stage II lung adenocarcinoma. Both conserved end residues are trimmed from each CDR3. The order of the fields is CDR3 protein, V gene, J gene.

CDR3: ASSDSNEGQGTNEKLF
V: TRBV6-8
J: TRBJ1-4

CDR3: AWSTGNGNTIY
V: TRBV30
J: TRBJ1-3

CDR3: ASSLEVFKTGRRQPQH
V: TRBV11-3
J: TRBJ1-5

CDR3: ASSLVQGYTDTQY
V: TRBV28
J: TRBJ2-3

CDR3: ASSVAQDNSPLH
V: TRBV9
J: TRBJ1-6

CDR3: ASSSGGQGGGYT
V: TRBV9
J: TRBJ1-2

CDR3: ASSIRDRGSPLH
V: TRBV19
J: TRBJ1-6

CDR3: ASSAGTSSYNEQF
V: TRBV10-2
J: TRBJ2-1

CDR3: ASSLGRGRGEAF
V: TRBV11-3
J: TRBJ1-1

CDR3: ASSPPRGQGALRNTEAF
V: TRBV18
J: TRBJ1-1

CDR3: ASSGETGAPDTQY
V: TRBV4-1
J: TRBJ2-3

CDR3: ASSETAGGLQETQY
V: TRBV28
J: TRBJ2-5

CDR3: ASSLNRGKETQY
V: TRBV11-3
J: TRBJ2-5

CDR3: ASTTGQGRSNQPQH
V: TRBV19
J: TRBJ1-5

CDR3: ASRSGGGGGDTEAF
V: TRBV19
J: TRBJ1-1

CDR3: ASSAAGTSGRHGNIQY
V: TRBV11-3
J: TRBJ2-4

CDR3: ASSVARQGRFSYEQY
V: TRBV9
J: TRBJ2-7

CDR3: ASSLLGQTNYGYT
V: TRBV11-3
J: TRBJ1-2

CDR3: ASSQQTGGGYT
V: TRBV14
J: TRBJ1-2

CDR3: ASSNRLGQGVSYQPQH
V: TRBV6-8
J: TRBJ1-5

CDR3: ASTDLRGQGAF
V: TRBV12-5
J: TRBJ1-1

CDR3: ASSVDTSSSEQY
V: TRBV7-5
J: TRBJ2-7

CDR3: ASAGRVRAEAF
V: TRBV16
J: TRBJ1-1

CDR3: ASSEGQIGYGYT
V: TRBV19
J: TRBJ1-2

CDR3: ASSHGVLAETDTQY
V: TRBV11-3
J: TRBJ2-3

CDR3: ASSFGQGDSPLH
V: TRBV9
J: TRBJ1-6

CDR3: ASSDRIYTEAF
V: TRBV6-8
J: TRBJ1-1

CDR3: ASSLDAGGENIQY
V: TRBV11-3
J: TRBJ2-4

CDR3: ASSPTTGPNQPQH
V: TRBV11-3
J: TRBJ1-5

CDR3: ASSLEWGTQNSYEQY
V: TRBV11-3
J: TRBJ2-7

CDR3: ASSLTTDYNEQF
V: TRBV5-1
J: TRBJ2-1

CDR3: ASRLSGGGSYEQY
V: TRBV6-8
J: TRBJ2-7

CDR3: ATSRPGVNMNTEAF
V: TRBV15
J: TRBJ1-1

CDR3: ASSPTGNWNTGELF
V: TRBV18
J: TRBJ2-2

CDR3: AGFGGPGGFKY
V: TRBV19
J: TRBJ2-7

CDR3: ARASGRKTDTQY
V: TRBV19
J: TRBJ2-3

CDR3: ASSLEGAKAF
V: TRBV9
J: TRBJ1-1

CDR3: ASSVATDEKLF
V: TRBV9
J: TRBJ1-4

CDR3: ASSVGPGVLTEAF
V: TRBV9
J: TRBJ1-1

CDR3: ASSLDGPLDEQF
V: TRBV11-3
J: TRBJ2-1